This TCR beta chain came from a study of regulatory T cells in long-lasting Graves disease. At the level of the study: Over 5 years of antithyroid drugs plus positive TSH receptor antibodies defined persistent Graves' disease. Whole-study findings and limits: With a few thousand shared public clonotypes, persistent patients exceeded new patients, who shared around 970. TRBV28, TRBJ1-2 and TRBJ2-5 were segments that persistent disease favored.

The time point denotes: persistent/refractory GD, antithyroid drugs over 5 years with positive TRAb. Generation of the TCR library employed RNA extracted from PBMCs. One endocrinology department in Xi'an, China, was where patients came from. The CDR3 contains 13 residues. Germline CDR1 reads MNHEY; CDR2 reads SMNVEV (reference sequence). The ends were cut back, 3 bases at V and 1 base at J, with 6 bases in the middle. Researchers made TCR beta libraries by using iRepertoire HTBI primers and running Arm-PCR on CDR3 regions. TCRdb analysed the multiplex PCR reads with MiXCR anew, one entry per CDR3 protein. The sample consists of 600,000 to 800,000 distinct CDR3 sequences, around 30% of them appearing once. This clonotype was recorded a few times. Its specificity is not known.

V is TRBV27 and J is TRBJ2-5, with D unclear. The sequence came from a female donor with Graves disease. Here the sequenced sample was peripheral blood mononuclear cells (PBMCs), taken when the disease was refractory, from a patient treated with antithyroid drugs. The CDR3 region is CASSFYPQETQYF. CDR3 nucleotide sequence: TGTGCCAGCAGTTTTTACCCCCAAGAGACCCAGTACTTC.